One sample yielded the 15 T cell receptor beta chains listed below, sequenced in a study of control samples from healthy donors and cancer patients. Method: immunoSEQ multiplex PCR; TCRdb's copy keeps in-frame clones and lacks some. This repertoire shows about 80,000 clones, nearly 90% found once; its top ten account for less than 7%. Sequenced: blood. These TCRs come from a man aged 45-65 years in good health.

The genes are TRBV18 and TRBJ1-5, with D perhaps matching TRBD1 (5 bases). Germline V gene data show CDR1 as KGHSH and CDR2 as LQKENI. The CDR3 extends over 15 amino acids. With 3 bases removed from V and 0 bases from J, the gap between germline ends came to 9 bases. CDR3 sequence reads: CASSPGDRSNQPQHF. DNA of the CDR3: TGTGCCAGCTCACCTGGGGACCGTAGCAATCAGCCCCAGCATTTT.

The J gene is TRBJ1-2, the V gene TRBV25-1; no firm D call. Germline V gene lookup returns CDR1 MGHDK and CDR2 SYGVNS. Trimming took 5 bases from V and 3 from J, leaving 13 bases between them. The CDR3 runs 14 residues. In DNA form, the CDR3 reads TGTGCCAGCAGTTCAACTAGTCTGGACTATGGCTACACCTTC. Amino acids: CASSSTSLDYGYTF.

J is TRBJ1-4 and V is TRBV5-4, with D possibly matching TRBD1 (6 bases). V lost 0 bases, J lost 8 bases, and 8 bases lay in between. This CDR3 comprises 13 residues. In germline, CDR1 is SGHNT, CDR2 YYREEE (reference sequence). Here the CDR3 reads CASSLGRGEKLFF. CDR3 in DNA: TGTGCCAGCAGCTTGGGTAGGGGGGAAAAACTGTTTTTT.

This chain connects TRBV6-5 to TRBJ2-3, with TRBD1 matching 12 bases. Per germline, CDR1 MNHEY and CDR2 SVGAGI. The CDR3 covers 15 residues. J was trimmed by 5 bases and V by 5 bases; bases with no gene match: 5. The CDR3 DNA follows: TGTGCCAGCAGTAACCGGGACAGGGGGCGAGATACGCAGTATTTT. The encoded protein is CASSNRDRGRDTQYF.

V gene TRBV3-1 (or the pseudogene TRBV3-2) combines with J gene TRBJ1-5; possibly TRBD1 for D (5 bases). Looked up from germline, CDR1 is LGHDT and CDR2 is YNNKEL (reference sequence). This CDR3 has 15 amino acids. V was cut by 0 bases and J by 4 bases, with 10 bases left in between. CDR3: CASSQDGRENQPQHF. CDR3 bases: TGTGCCAGCAGCCAAGACGGCAGGGAGAATCAGCCCCAGCATTTT.

This clone was seen more than once but under ten times. The chain's CDR3 is CASSFEGTAVREKLFF. As DNA, the CDR3 is TGTGCCAGCAGCTTCGAGGGGACGGCCGTTCGGGAAAAACTGTTTTTT. The chain employs TRBV5-5 and TRBJ1-4, with D perhaps matching TRBD1 (5 bases). Germline V gene data show CDR1 as SGHKS and CDR2 as YYEKEE (reference sequence). Trimming left V 2 bases short and J 8 bases short, with 19 bases between. This CDR3 contains 16 residues.

The V call is TRBV6-5, the J call TRBJ1-3, with D tentatively TRBD1 (6 bases). CDR1 MNHEY and CDR2 SVGAGI come from the germline V gene. V lost 4 bases and J 0 bases, leaving 13 bases between the germline ends. The length of the CDR3 is 16 residues. In DNA form, the CDR3 reads TGTGCCAGCAGTTCCAGGGGAAAAAGCTCTGGAAACACCATATATTTT. Its translation is CASSSRGKSSGNTIYF.

The chain has TRBV5-1 and TRBJ2-1; possibly TRBD1 or TRBD2 for D (6 bases each). From germline, CDR1 is SGHRS and CDR2 YFSETQ. The length of the CDR3 is 14 residues. The V and J ends lost 2 bases and 7 bases respectively, with 13 bases between them. CDR3 residues: CASSFRGRENEQFF. Written as DNA, the CDR3 is TGCGCCAGCAGCTTCAGGGGCCGGGAGAATGAGCAGTTCTTC.

The chain couples TRBV7-3 to TRBJ2-3; no clear D. CDR1 SGHTA and CDR2 FQGTGA come from the germline V gene. Deletions cut 0 bases from V and 1 base from J, with 2 bases between. The length of the CDR3 is 13 residues. CDR3 bases: TGTGCCAGCAGCTTAACTGGCACAGATACGCAGTATTTT. It is translated as CASSLTGTDTQYF.

The chain is built from TRBV11-2 and TRBJ2-2, with no clear D. This CDR3 comprises 11 residues. V dropped 5 bases and J dropped 7 bases, with 5 bases sitting between them. Germline assignment: CDR1 SGHAT and CDR2 FQNNGV. CDR3 nucleotide sequence: TGTGCCAGCAGCATTAGCGGGGAGCTGTTTTTT. Amino acid sequence: CASSISGELFF.

The rearrangement joins TRBV4-1 to TRBJ1-1, with D unclear. In germline, CDR1 is MGHRA, CDR2 YSYEKL. This CDR3 has 13 amino acids. Trimming stripped 4 bases from V and 7 bases from J, with 13 bases between. CDR3 bases: TGCGCCAGCAGCCTCTCTAAGACTGGTGAAGCTTTCTTT. As protein: CASSLSKTGEAFF.

The sample holds a few counts of this clone. J is TRBJ2-7 and V is TRBV5-4; 11 bases align to TRBD2. Germline V CDR1 and CDR2: SGHNT, YYREEE (reference sequence). J lost 0 bases, V lost 9 bases, and 8 bases had no gene match. There are 15 residues in the CDR3. The CDR3, as DNA: TGTGCCACTATAGGGACTAGCGGAAGCTCCTACGAGCAGTACTTC. As protein: CATIGTSGSSYEQYF.

V gene TRBV5-1 combines with J gene TRBJ2-2; D might be TRBD2 (6 bases). V was pared by 3 bases and J by 1 base, with 16 bases between. The CDR3 consists of 17 residues. Per the germline V gene, CDR1 is SGHRS and CDR2 is YFSETQ. The CDR3 DNA is TGCGCCAGCAGCTGGACTGGGGGAGCGGGGAACACCGGGGAGCTGTTTTTT. This sequence encodes CASSWTGGAGNTGELFF. Together with reference TRBV5-1 and TRBJ2-2, the CDR3 gives the full variable domain: KAGVTQTPRYLIKTRGQQVTLSCSPISGHRSVSWYQQTPGQGLQFLFEYFSETQRNKGNFPGRFSGRQFSNSRSEMNVSTLELGDSALYLCASSWTGGAGNTGELFFGEGSRLTVL.

This clone was seen once. The gene calls are TRBV9 and TRBJ2-1; D is perhaps TRBD1 (5 bases). CDR1 SGDLS and CDR2 YYNGEE come from the germline V gene. Deletions cut 4 bases from V and 5 bases from J, with 10 bases between. CDR3 size: 13 residues. Written as DNA, the CDR3 is TGTGCCAGCAGCCCGACAGTACACAATGAGCAGTTCTTC. This gives the protein CASSPTVHNEQFF.

The chain carries TRBV7-3 and TRBJ1-1, with D possibly TRBD1 on 6 matching bases. V was trimmed by 5 bases and J by 1 base, leaving 8 bases between them. The CDR3 is 13 amino acids. The germline V gene encodes CDR1 SGHTA and CDR2 FQGTGA. Written as DNA, the CDR3 is TGTGCCAGCAGCAGACAGGCGAACACTGAAGCTTTCTTT. This sequence encodes CASSRQANTEAFF. The whole variable domain, remainder taken from reference TRBV7-3 and TRBJ1-1, is GAGVSQTPSNKVTEKGKYVELRCDPISGHTALYWYRQSLGQGPEFLIYFQGTGAADDSGLPNDRFFAVRPEGSVSTLKIQRTERGDSAVYLCASSRQANTEAFFGQGTRLTVV.